This T cell receptor beta chain was sequenced in a study of blood T cell repertoires in COVID-19. Across the study: Italy, Spain and the United States were the sources of the convalescent and acute COVID-19 samples. PBMCs, B-cell-depleted T cells, or T cells were the source of the cDNA or gDNA that made up the material.

This clone turned up a few times. Germline V lookup: CDR1 SNHLY, CDR2 FYNNEI. The length of the CDR3 is 13 residues. Trimming took 11 bases from V and 5 from J; bases not matched to a gene: 8. Original data processing: Amplified reference gene primers provided the basis for estimating nucleated cell counts. Repertoires were generated with immunoSEQ multiplex PCR, while TCRdb's copy carries only in-frame clones and drops some. The V and J calls and the clone size are those of that table, but D and trimming were determined from the DNA. The data hold 100,000 to 150,000 clones, with around four fifths observed a single time.

This sequence originates from a man aged 55 to 70 with acute or convalescent COVID-19. This sequence joins TRBV2 and TRBJ1-4; 7 positions agree with TRBD1. The sequencing input was peripheral blood. The CDR3 loop reads CASDRVGNEKLFF. The CDR3 coding sequence is TGTGCCTCCGACAGGGTGGGGAATGAAAAACTGTTTTTT.